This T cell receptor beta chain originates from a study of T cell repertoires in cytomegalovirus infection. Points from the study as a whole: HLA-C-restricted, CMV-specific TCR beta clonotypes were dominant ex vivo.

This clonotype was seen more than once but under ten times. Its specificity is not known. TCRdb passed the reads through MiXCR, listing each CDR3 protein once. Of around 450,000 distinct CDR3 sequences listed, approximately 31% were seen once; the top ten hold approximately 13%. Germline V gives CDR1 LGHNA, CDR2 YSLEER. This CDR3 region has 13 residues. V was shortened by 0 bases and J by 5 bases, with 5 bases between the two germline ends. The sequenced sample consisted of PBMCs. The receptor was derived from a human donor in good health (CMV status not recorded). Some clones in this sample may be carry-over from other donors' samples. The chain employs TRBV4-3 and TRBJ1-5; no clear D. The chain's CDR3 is CASSQESYQPQHF. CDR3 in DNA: TGCGCCAGCAGCCAAGAGAGTTATCAGCCCCAGCATTTT.